Sequencing of this TCR beta chain was carried out in a study of spatial heterogeneity in lung cancer. Points from the study as a whole: Ubiquitous expanded tumor TCRs surfaced in blood more at resection than they did at follow-up.

The time point denotes: blood at routine non-recurrence follow-up after resection. Extraction of whole RNA from tumor, nontumor lung or frozen PBMC preceded unsorted sequencing. TCRdb called the 5' RACE reads again in MiXCR, with one record for every CDR3 protein. The table shows more than 95,000 distinct CDR3 sequences, with over 9% occurring only once. This clonotype was found a few times. What it binds is unknown. CDR3 size: 14 residues. V lost 7 bases to trimming and J lost 0 bases, with 11 bases between them. Germline lookup yields CDR1 MNHEY and CDR2 SVGEGT. The sample here was PBMCs, taken at follow-up. V usage is TRBV6-2 or TRBV6-3 and J usage is TRBJ2-3; no firm D call. This receptor was taken from a male donor with early-stage non-small cell lung cancer. CDR3 sequence (DNA): TGTGCCAGCACCTTAATGTCCAGCACAGATACGCAGTATTTT. Amino acids: CASTLMSSTDTQYF.